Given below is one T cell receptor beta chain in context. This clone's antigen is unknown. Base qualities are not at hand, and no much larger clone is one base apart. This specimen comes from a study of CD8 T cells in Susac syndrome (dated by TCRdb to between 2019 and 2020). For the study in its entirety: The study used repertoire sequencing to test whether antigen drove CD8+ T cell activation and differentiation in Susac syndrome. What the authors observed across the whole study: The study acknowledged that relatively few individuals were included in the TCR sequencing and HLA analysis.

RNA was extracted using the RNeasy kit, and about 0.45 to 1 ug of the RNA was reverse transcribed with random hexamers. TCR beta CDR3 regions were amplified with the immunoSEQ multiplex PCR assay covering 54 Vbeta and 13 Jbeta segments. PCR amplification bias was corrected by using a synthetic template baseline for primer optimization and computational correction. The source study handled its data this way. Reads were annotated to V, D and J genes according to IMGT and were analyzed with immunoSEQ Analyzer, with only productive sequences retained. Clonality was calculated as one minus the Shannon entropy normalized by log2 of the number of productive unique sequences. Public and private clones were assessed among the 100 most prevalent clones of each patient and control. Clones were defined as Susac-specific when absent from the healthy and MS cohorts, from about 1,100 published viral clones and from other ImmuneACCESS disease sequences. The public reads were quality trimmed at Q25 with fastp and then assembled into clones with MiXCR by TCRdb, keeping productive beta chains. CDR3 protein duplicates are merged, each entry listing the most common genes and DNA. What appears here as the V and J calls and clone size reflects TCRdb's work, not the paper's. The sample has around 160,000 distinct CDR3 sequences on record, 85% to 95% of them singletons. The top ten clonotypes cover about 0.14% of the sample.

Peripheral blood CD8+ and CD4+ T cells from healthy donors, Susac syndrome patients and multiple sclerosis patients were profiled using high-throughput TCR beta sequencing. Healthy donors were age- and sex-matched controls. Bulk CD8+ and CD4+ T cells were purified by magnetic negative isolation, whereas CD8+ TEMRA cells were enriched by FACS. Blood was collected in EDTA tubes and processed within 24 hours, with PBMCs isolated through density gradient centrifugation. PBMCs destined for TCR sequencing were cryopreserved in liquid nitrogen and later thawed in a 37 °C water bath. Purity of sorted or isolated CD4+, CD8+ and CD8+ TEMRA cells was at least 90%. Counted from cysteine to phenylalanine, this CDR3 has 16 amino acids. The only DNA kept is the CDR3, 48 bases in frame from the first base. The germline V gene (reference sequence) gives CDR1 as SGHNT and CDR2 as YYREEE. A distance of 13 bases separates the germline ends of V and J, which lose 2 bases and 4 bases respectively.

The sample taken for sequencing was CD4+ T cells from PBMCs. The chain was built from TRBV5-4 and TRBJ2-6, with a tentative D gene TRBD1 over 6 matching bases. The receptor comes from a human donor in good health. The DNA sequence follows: TGTGCCAGCAGCTTCCTAACAGGGACCGGGGCCAACGTCCTGACTTTC. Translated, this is CASSFLTGTGANVLTF. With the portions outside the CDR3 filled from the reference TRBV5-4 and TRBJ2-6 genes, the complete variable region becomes ETGVTQSPTHLIKTRGQQVTLRCSSQSGHNTVSWYQQALGQGPQFIFQYYREEENGRGNFPPRFSGLQFPNYSSELNVNALELDDSALYLCASSFLTGTGANVLTFGAGSRLTVL.